One sample yielded the 4 T cell receptor beta chains listed below, sequenced in a study of T cell responses to AZD1222 COVID-19 vaccine. The data were produced by immunoSEQ multiplex PCR, yet TCRdb's version contains in-frame clones alone and is incomplete. Among 79,000 or so clones listed, over 65% were seen once. Sequenced material: peripheral blood, taken 28 days after the second dose of the MenACWY control vaccine. The receptors stem from an adult who received the MenACWY meningococcal vaccine as a control.

The chain has TRBV13 and TRBJ2-7, with D perhaps TRBD2 (5 bases). The CDR3 runs to 14 residues. The germline V and J ends were trimmed by 7 bases and 1 base, with 14 bases remaining between them. CDR1 is PRHDT and CDR2 is FYEKMQ in the germline V gene (reference sequence). CDR3 nucleotides: TGTGCCAGCACTTTAGGTGGCGGGTCCTACGAGCAGTACTTC. Translation: CASTLGGGSYEQYF.

This chain's CDR3 is CASSPRVTEAFF. In DNA, the CDR3 is TGTGCCAGCTCACCACGGGTAACTGAAGCTTTCTTT. This chain joins TRBV18 and TRBJ1-1; D remains ambiguous. V dropped 1 base and J dropped 5 bases, with 5 bases sitting between them. CDR1 and CDR2 (germline): KGHSH, LQKENI. The CDR3 totals 12 residues.

This chain joins TRBV15 and TRBJ2-3; 10 bases line up with TRBD2. Losses at the gene ends were 3 bases for V and 6 bases for J; bases not matched to a gene: 12. This CDR3 is 17 amino acids long. Germline V lookup: CDR1 LNHNV, CDR2 YYDKDF (reference sequence). The CDR3 is CATSSATSGWPGDTQYF. CDR3 coding DNA: TGTGCCACCAGCAGTGCGACTAGCGGGTGGCCCGGGGATACGCAGTATTTT.

The V gene is TRBV19, the J gene TRBJ1-5; 7 nucleotides match TRBD1. V shed 8 bases, J shed 1 base, and the junction held 8 bases outside the gene matches. The CDR3 loop spans 15 amino acids. The germline V gene has CDR1 LNHDA and CDR2 SQIVND (reference sequence). The CDR3 DNA reads TGTGCCAGTTCCTATGGGACAGCGAGCAATCAGCCCCAGCATTTT. It specifies CASSYGTASNQPQHF.